Below are 7 T cell receptor beta chains sequenced from a single sample in a study of blood T cell repertoires in COVID-19. Measured with immunoSEQ multiplex PCR; TCRdb has only the in-frame clones, and not every one. Of approximately 240,000 clones in the sample, 75% to 95% were seen once. The sample consisted of PBMCs or T cells enriched from blood (not recorded which). These TCRs come from a young woman who had recovered from COVID-19.

The chain joins TRBV29-1 to TRBJ2-2; TRBD2 might be the D (6 bases). The CDR3 length is 14 residues. Germline assignment: CDR1 SQVTM and CDR2 ANQGSEA. V was pared by 4 bases and J by 3 bases, with 12 bases between. CDR3 residues: CSVVEGKDTGELFF. CDR3 DNA: TGCAGCGTTGTGGAGGGGAAGGACACCGGGGAGCTGTTTTTT.

The chain employs TRBV9 and TRBJ2-1; possibly TRBD1 for D (5 bases). The CDR3 loop spans 18 amino acids. CDR1 is SGDLS, CDR2 YYNGEE, per germline. V was trimmed by 0 bases and J by 2 bases, leaving 18 bases between them. CDR3 sequence (DNA): TGTGCCAGCAGCGTAGGGCCGAAAGACAGTATTGCCTACAATGAGCAGTTCTTC. It is translated as CASSVGPKDSIAYNEQFF.

The CDR3 region has the DNA TGTGCCACCAGTCAACAAAGCTCTGGAAACACCATATATTTT. Residues: CATSQQSSGNTIYF. The chain has TRBV15 and TRBJ1-3, with unresolved D. The CDR3 has 14 amino acids. Looked up from germline, CDR1 is LNHNV and CDR2 is YYDKDF (reference sequence). V lost 6 bases, J lost 0 bases, and 9 bases lay in between. The full variable domain, its missing parts supplied by reference TRBV15 and TRBJ1-3, is DAMVIQNPRYQVTQFGKPVTLSCSQTLNHNVMYWYQQKSSQAPKLLFHYYDKDFNNEADTPDNFQSRRPNTSFCFLDIRSPGLGDTAMYLCATSQQSSGNTIYFGEGSWLTVV.

This rearrangement joins TRBV9 to TRBJ1-4; 10 bases agree with TRBD1. CDR3 length: 15 amino acids. V gave up 3 bases and J gave up 7 bases; unmatched junction bases: 6. Germline CDR1 SGDLS, CDR2 YYNGEE. The CDR3 is CASSADRGRVEKLFF. DNA of the CDR3: TGTGCCAGCAGCGCCGACAGGGGGCGCGTTGAAAAACTGTTTTTT.

This chain links TRBV6-5 with TRBJ2-2, with TRBD1 identical over 8 bases. Trimming cost V 6 bases and J 3 bases; bases outside gene matches: 3. The CDR3 runs 14 residues. CDR1 and CDR2 from the germline V gene are MNHEY and SVGAGI. Here the CDR3 reads CASRTGVDTGELFF. For the CDR3, the DNA is TGTGCCAGCAGGACAGGGGTGGACACCGGGGAGCTGTTTTTT.

The rearrangement uses TRBV5-1 and TRBJ1-2; D is uncertain. The CDR3 is 16 residues long. Germline assignment: CDR1 SGHRS and CDR2 YFSETQ. V shed 4 bases and J shed 7 bases, with 23 bases lying between them. The CDR3, as DNA: TGCGCCAGCAGCCCCTCTTCGGGAGGCAATAAAATTGGCTACACCTTC. It codes for CASSPSSGGNKIGYTF.

The chain links TRBV27 to TRBJ1-2; TRBD1 might be the D (5 bases). Trimming pared 8 bases from V and 1 base from J, leaving 14 bases between. Germline lookup yields CDR1 MNHEY and CDR2 SMNVEV (reference sequence). CDR3 length: 14 amino acids. The CDR3 loop reads CASGITTDNYGYTF. In DNA form, the CDR3 reads TGTGCCAGCGGCATAACGACAGATAACTATGGCTACACCTTC.